This T cell receptor (beta chain) was recorded in a study of T cells after posttransplantation cyclophosphamide. Profiling relied on immunoSEQ multiplex PCR, and the TCRdb table lists in-frame clones only, not all of them. In the table there are 20,000 to 25,000 clones, around 89% of which are singletons. Control samples came 1 year after myeloablative marrow transplants with methotrexate plus calcineurin inhibitor. V gave up 3 bases and J gave up 5 bases, with 9 bases separating them. The length of the CDR3 is 14 residues. Germline CDR1 and CDR2: SGHRS and YFSETQ. Specimen: PBMCs, collected approximately twelve months after allogeneic stem cell transplant with calcineurin inhibitor and methotrexate. The chain links TRBV5-1 to TRBJ1-6; perhaps TRBD1 as D (6 bases). The source of this sequence is a female patient in her thirties or forties who received an allogeneic stem cell transplant from an unrelated donor, was CMV-positive, and had acute and chronic GVHD. Certain T cells may be donor cells from the graft. CDR3 DNA: TGCGCCAGCAGCTCAACAGGGAATAATTCACCCCTCCACTTT. Translated: CASSSTGNNSPLHF. The entire variable domain, with the rest obtained from reference TRBV5-1 and TRBJ1-6, is as follows: KAGVTQTPRYLIKTRGQQVTLSCSPISGHRSVSWYQQTPGQGLQFLFEYFSETQRNKGNFPGRFSGRQFSNSRSEMNVSTLELGDSALYLCASSSTGNNSPLHFGNGTRLTVT.